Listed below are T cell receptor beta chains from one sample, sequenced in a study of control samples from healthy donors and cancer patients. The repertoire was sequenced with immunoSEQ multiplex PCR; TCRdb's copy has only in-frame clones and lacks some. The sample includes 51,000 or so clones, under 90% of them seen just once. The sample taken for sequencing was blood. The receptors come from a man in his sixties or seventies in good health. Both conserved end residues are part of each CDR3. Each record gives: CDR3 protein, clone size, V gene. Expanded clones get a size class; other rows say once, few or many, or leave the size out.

CDR3 protein: CASSLWVTGNTIYF
clone size: -
V gene: TRBV28

CDR3 protein: CASRGTGGAQYQFF
clone size: -
V gene: TRBV25-1

CDR3 protein: CASSVGAGSEKLFF
clone size: few
V gene: TRBV9

CDR3 protein: CASSLYPPEGGGSFDEQYF
clone size: -
V gene: TRBV11-2

CDR3 protein: CASSEDGVDQPQHF
clone size: -
V gene: TRBV6-1

CDR3 protein: CATSDPDREYGYTF
clone size: -
V gene: TRBV24-1

CDR3 protein: CASSLGYSDPGETQYF
clone size: -
V gene: TRBV11-2

CDR3 protein: CAISETGTGWAFF
clone size: -
V gene: TRBV10-3

CDR3 protein: CASSFGAGYNEQFF
clone size: once
V gene: TRBV27

CDR3 protein: CASSTSWDINNEQFF
clone size: -
V gene: TRBV18

CDR3 protein: CASSFGGAGSYNEQFF
clone size: -
V gene: TRBV5-4

CDR3 protein: CASSQDPEGADEQFF
clone size: -
V gene: TRBV14